This T cell receptor (beta chain) originates from a study of brain T cells in children with intractable seizures listed by TCRdb under 2021. Concerning the study at large: Resected brain tissue from a few dozen pediatric epilepsy surgery cases was first screened for immune gene transcripts using a NanoString immunology panel. Among the approximately 12 selected surgery cases, eight also had pre-surgery blood sequenced, leaving four with brain tissue only.

Overall study results and their limits: Sequencing depth differed between pre- and post-surgery blood, so clones missing from the pre-surgery sample may reflect undersampling. Viral specificity was inferred only from CDR3 sequence similarity, and patients' HCMV serostatus was unknown.

The CDR3 runs 15 residues from the cysteine to the phenylalanine. The kept DNA is CDR3 alone, 45 bases in frame from the first base. V gives up 0 bases and J gives up 8 bases, and the segment between their germline ends measures 15 bases. The CDR1 and CDR2 encoded by the germline V gene are SGHRS and YFSETQ. The sample's time point label, decoded: blood from clinic visit 5 months post-surgery; TSC patient then seizure free. The surgery cases that showed the highest brain T cell transcript signatures were chosen for TCR beta chain sequencing of brain tissue, and of blood when it was available. Before surgery, the patients had been given at least one anti-epileptic drug. The TCR-sequenced patients were children whose drug-resistant epilepsy was caused by tuberous sclerosis complex, focal cortical dysplasia, Rasmussen encephalitis or hemimegalencephaly. Bulk genomic DNA was isolated from unsorted brain tissue and whole blood using the Monarch genomic DNA purification kit.

Notes on this clone: Its recognized antigen is unknown. No much larger clone exists at a distance of one base, and base qualities are not known.

The immunoSEQ assay was applied to genomic DNA to generate the TCR beta chain sequences. The authors' analysis ran thus. Any CDR3 sequence that did not begin with the conserved framework cysteine at position 104 was removed by hand. Clonality was calculated as one minus the normalized Shannon's Diversity Index, with values ranging from 0 (maximal diversity) to 1 (oligoclonal). Chi-squared comparison-of-proportions tests were used to check whether the frequency of the same CDR3 differed between samples, for example brain versus blood. Public clonotypes were found by searching immuneACCESS, and the VDJdb browser was used to assess similarity to known antiviral clonotypes. TCRdb carries this immuneACCESS record with in-frame sequences only. Its versions omit some clonotypes, under half of them owing to an unresolved V gene in the studies checked, with the rest unexplained. The V and J calls and clone size come from that table; D and trimming were worked out from the DNA. This sample gives approximately 330,000 clones in total; over 85% of them show up just once. The ten largest account for 4.5% to 7% of the sample.

The clonotype was recovered from a boy under two years old with tuberous sclerosis and intractable seizures. This receptor chain uses TRBV5-1 and TRBJ2-1, with no confidently assigned D gene. The material was peripheral blood, obtained roughly 5 months after surgery. The sequenced DNA: TGCGCCAGCAGCTTGGGAGGACGATTTAGGGATGAGCAGTTCTTC. This is translated as CASSLGGRFRDEQFF.